This T cell receptor beta chain came from a study of PD-1 blockade in classical Hodgkin lymphoma. Study findings and constraints: A significant rise in TCR diversity was seen by C4D1 for CD4+ cells but not for CD8+ cells. Patients who responded completely had about the same baseline diversity as newly diagnosed patients.

The V end was cut by 2 bases, the J end by 0 bases, with 10 bases between. In germline, CDR1 is MGHDK, CDR2 SYGVNS. This CDR3 spans 16 amino acids. Patients all relapsed after autologous stem cell transplantation, and there was variation in brentuximab vedotin exposure. The CD8+ T cells came from thawed PBMCs through magnetic negative selection. A remark on this clone: As yet, its antigen is unknown.

Using immunoSEQ multiplex PCR, the repertoire was profiled, and TCRdb retains in-frame clones only, with some absent. The sample carries thousands of clones, around 63% recorded once. This receptor was obtained from a human donor with classical Hodgkin lymphoma. The material was CD8+ T cells from blood, obtained at baseline. The rearrangement links TRBV25-1 to TRBJ1-4, with a weak D call TRBD1 (5 bases). As DNA, the CDR3 is TGTGCCAGCAGTGAAATAAGGGGCGCAACTAATGAAAAACTGTTTTTT. Protein sequence: CASSEIRGATNEKLFF.